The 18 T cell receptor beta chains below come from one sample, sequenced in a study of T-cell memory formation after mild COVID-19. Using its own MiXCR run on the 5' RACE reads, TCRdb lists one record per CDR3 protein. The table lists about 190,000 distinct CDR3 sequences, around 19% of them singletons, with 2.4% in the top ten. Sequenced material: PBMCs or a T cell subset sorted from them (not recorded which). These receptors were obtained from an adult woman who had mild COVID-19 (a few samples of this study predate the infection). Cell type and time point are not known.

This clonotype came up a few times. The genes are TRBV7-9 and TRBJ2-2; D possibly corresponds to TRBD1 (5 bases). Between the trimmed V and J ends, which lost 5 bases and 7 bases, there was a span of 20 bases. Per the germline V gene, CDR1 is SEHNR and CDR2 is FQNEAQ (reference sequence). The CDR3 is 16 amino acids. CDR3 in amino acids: CASSIRPDIVSGELFF. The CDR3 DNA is TGTGCCAGCAGCATCCGTCCGGACATAGTCAGCGGGGAGCTGTTTTTT. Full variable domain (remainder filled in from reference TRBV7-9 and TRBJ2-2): DTGVSQNPRHKITKRGQNVTFRCDPISEHNRLYWYRQTLGQGPEFLTYFQNEAQLEKSRLLSDRFSAERPKGSFSTLEIQRTEQGDSAMYLCASSIRPDIVSGELFFGEGSRLTVL.

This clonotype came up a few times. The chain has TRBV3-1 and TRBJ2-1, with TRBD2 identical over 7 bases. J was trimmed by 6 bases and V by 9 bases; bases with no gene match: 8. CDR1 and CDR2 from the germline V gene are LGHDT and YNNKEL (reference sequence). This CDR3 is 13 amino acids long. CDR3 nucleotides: TGTGCCAGTAGGCGAGCGGGGATCAATGAGCAGTTCTTC. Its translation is CASRRAGINEQFF.

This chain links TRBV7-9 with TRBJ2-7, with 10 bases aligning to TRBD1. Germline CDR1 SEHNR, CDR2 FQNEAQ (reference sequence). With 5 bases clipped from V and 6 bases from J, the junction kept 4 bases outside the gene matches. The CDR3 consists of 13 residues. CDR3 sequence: CASSRGQGSEQYF. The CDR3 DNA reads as TGTGCCAGCAGCCGGGGACAGGGGAGCGAGCAGTACTTC.

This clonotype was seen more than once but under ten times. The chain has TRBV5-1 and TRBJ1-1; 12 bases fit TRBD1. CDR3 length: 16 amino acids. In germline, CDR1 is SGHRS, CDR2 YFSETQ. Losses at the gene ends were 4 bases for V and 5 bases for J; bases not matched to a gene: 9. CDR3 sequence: CASSRGQGALATEAFF. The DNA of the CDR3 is TGCGCCAGCAGCCGGGGACAGGGGGCGCTTGCGACTGAAGCTTTCTTT.

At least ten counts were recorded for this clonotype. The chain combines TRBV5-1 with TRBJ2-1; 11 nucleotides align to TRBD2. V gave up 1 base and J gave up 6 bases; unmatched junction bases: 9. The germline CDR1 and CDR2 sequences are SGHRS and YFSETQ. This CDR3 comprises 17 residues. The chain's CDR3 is CASSLLLTSGSGNEQFF. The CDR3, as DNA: TGCGCCAGCAGCTTGTTGCTAACTAGCGGGAGTGGCAATGAGCAGTTCTTC.

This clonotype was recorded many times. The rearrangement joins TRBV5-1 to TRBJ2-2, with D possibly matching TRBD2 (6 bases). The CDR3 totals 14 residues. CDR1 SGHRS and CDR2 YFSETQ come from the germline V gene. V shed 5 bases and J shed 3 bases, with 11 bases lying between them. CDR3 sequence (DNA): TGCGCCAGCAGGGAGGGCCAGTACACCGGGGAGCTGTTTTTT. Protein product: CASREGQYTGELFF.

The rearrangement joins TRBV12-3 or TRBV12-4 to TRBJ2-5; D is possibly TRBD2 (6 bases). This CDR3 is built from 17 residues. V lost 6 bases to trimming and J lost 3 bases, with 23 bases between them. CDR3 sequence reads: CASSPQRRAWEKETQYF. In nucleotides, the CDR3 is TGTGCCAGCAGCCCCCAACGGAGGGCTTGGGAAAAAGAGACCCAGTACTTC.

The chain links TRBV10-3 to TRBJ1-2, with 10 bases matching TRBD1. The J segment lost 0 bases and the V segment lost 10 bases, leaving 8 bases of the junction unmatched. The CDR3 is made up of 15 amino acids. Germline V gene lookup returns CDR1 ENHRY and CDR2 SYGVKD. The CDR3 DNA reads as TGTGCCAGAACCGGGGGGACAGGGGCTAACTATGGCTACACCTTC. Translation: CARTGGTGANYGYTF.

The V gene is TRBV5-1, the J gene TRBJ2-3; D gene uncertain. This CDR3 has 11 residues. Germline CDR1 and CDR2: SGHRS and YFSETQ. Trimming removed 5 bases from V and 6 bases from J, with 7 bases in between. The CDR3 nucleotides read TGCGCCAGCAGTGGCGATGATACGCAGTATTTT. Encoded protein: CASSGDDTQYF. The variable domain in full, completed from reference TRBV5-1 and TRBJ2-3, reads KAGVTQTPRYLIKTRGQQVTLSCSPISGHRSVSWYQQTPGQGLQFLFEYFSETQRNKGNFPGRFSGRQFSNSRSEMNVSTLELGDSALYLCASSGDDTQYFGPGTRLTVL.

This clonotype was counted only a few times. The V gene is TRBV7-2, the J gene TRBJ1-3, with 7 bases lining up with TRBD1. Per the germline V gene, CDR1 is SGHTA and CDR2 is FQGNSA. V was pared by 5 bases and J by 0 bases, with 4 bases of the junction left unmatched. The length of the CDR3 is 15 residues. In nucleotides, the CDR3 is TGTGCCAGCAGCCTGACAGGGTCCTCTGGAAACACCATATATTTT. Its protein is CASSLTGSSGNTIYF.

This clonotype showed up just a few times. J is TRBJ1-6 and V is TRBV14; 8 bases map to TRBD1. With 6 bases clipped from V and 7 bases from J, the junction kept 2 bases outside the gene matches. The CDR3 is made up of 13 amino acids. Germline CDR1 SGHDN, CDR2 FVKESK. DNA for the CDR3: TGTGCCAGCAGGCGACAGGGGAATTCACCCCTCCACTTT. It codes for CASRRQGNSPLHF. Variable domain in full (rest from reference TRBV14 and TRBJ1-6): EAGVTQFPSHSVIEKGQTVTLRCDPISGHDNLYWYRRVMGKEIKFLLHFVKESKQDESGMPNNRFLAERTGGTYSTLKVQPAELEDSGVYFCASRRQGNSPLHFGNGTRLTVT.

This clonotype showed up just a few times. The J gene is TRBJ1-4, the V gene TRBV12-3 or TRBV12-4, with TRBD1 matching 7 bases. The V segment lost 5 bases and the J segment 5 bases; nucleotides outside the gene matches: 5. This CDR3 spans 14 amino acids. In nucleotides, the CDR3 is TGTGCCAGCAGTCCGACAGGGCCGAATGAAAAACTGTTTTTT. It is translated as CASSPTGPNEKLFF.

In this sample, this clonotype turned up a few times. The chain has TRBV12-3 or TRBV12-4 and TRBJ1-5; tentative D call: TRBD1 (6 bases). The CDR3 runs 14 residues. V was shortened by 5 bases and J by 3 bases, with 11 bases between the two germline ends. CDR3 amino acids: CASSPDRFNQPQHF. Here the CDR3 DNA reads TGTGCCAGCAGTCCGGACAGATTCAATCAGCCCCAGCATTTT.

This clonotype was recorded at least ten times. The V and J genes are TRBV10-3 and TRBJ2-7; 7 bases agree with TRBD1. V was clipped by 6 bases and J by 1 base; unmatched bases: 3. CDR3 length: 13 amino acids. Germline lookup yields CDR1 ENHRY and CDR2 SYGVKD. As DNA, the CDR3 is TGTGCCATCAGGACAGGGAGTTCCTACGAGCAGTACTTC. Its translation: CAIRTGSSYEQYF.

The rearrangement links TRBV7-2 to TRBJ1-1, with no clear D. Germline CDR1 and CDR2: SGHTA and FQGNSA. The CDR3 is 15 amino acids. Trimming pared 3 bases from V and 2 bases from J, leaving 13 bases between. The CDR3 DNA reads TGTGCCAGCAGCTTGTATATTGGGAAAAACACTGAAGCTTTCTTT. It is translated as CASSLYIGKNTEAFF.

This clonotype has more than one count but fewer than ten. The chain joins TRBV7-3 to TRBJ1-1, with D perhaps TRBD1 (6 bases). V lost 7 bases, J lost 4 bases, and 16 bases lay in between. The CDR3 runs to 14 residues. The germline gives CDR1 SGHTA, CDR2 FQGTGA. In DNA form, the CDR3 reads TGTGCCAGCATCCCCGGAGGGGGGGGCACTGAAGCTTTCTTT. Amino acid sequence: CASIPGGGGTEAFF. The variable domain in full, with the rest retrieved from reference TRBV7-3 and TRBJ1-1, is GAGVSQTPSNKVTEKGKYVELRCDPISGHTALYWYRQSLGQGPEFLIYFQGTGAADDSGLPNDRFFAVRPEGSVSTLKIQRTERGDSAVYLCASIPGGGGTEAFFGQGTRLTVV.

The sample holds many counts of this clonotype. The CDR3 here is CASSQGDRDQETQYF. For the CDR3, the DNA is TGTGCCAGCAGCCAAGGGGACAGGGACCAAGAGACCCAGTACTTC. The chain employs TRBV4-2 and TRBJ2-5; 9 nucleotides agree with TRBD1. Germline values: CDR1 LGHNA, CDR2 YNFKEQ. The CDR3 is made up of 15 amino acids. V lost 1 base and J lost 0; bases outside the gene matches: 0.

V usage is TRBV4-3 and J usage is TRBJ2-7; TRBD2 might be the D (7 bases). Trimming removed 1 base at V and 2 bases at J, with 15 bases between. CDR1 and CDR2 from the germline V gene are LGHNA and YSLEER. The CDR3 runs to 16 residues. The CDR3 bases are TGCGCCAGCAGCCAAGGAGGGGGGGCGCGGACCTACGAGCAGTACTTC. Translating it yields CASSQGGGARTYEQYF.